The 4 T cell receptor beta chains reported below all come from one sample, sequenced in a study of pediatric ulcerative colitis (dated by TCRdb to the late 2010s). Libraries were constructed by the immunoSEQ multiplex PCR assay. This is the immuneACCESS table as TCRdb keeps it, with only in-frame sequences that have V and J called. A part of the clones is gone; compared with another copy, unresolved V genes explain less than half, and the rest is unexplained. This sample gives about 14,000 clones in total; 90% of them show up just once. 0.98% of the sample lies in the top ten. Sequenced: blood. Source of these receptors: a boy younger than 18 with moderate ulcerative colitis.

This CDR3 reads CASSDSGTSGRTQYF. As DNA, the CDR3 is TGTGCCAGCAGTGACTCCGGGACTAGCGGGAGGACCCAGTACTTC. The chain uses TRBV2 and TRBJ2-5; 14 nucleotides align to TRBD2. The CDR3 consists of 15 residues. Losses at the gene ends were 3 bases for V and 7 bases for J; bases not matched to a gene: 4. Germline CDR1 and CDR2: SNHLY and FYNNEI.

CDR3 in amino acids: CASSFWGGGTLTNEQFF. CDR3 bases: TGTGCCAGCAGCTTTTGGGGGGGAGGCACCCTGACCAATGAGCAGTTCTTC. V is TRBV7-2 and J is TRBJ2-1; the match to TRBD2 covers 7 bases. This CDR3 has 17 residues. The junction had 14 bases not matched to a gene; V was cut back by 3 bases and J by 6 bases. Germline loops: CDR1 SGHTA, CDR2 FQGNSA.

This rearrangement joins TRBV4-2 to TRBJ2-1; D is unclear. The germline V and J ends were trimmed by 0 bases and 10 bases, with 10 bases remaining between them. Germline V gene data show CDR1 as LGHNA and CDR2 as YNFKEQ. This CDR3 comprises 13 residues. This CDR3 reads CASSQEHGREQFF. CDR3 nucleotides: TGTGCCAGCAGCCAAGAACACGGGCGCGAGCAGTTCTTC.

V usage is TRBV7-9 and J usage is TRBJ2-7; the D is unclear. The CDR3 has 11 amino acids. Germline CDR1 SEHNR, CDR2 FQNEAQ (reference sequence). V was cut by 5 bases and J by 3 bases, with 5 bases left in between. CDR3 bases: TGTGCCAGCAGCCCTCACTACGAGCAGTACTTC. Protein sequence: CASSPHYEQYF.